The 7 T cell receptor beta chains in this list originate from one sample, sequenced in a study of blood T cells in healthy people across ages. PCR was performed a second time for roughly 7 to 12 cycles using a sample-barcoded 5' primer and a J-beta primer mix. MiXCR was run by TCRdb on the 5' RACE reads, yielding one entry per CDR3 protein. The table shows 650,000 to 700,000 distinct CDR3 sequences, with roughly half occurring only once. The sample comprised blood. These TCRs come from a woman older than 75 in good health.

In the case of this clonotype: This clone may be a read error of a much larger clone one base away. The V and J genes are TRBV12-3 or TRBV12-4 and TRBJ2-1; D possibly corresponds to TRBD1 (6 bases). CDR3 size: 14 residues. The ends were cut back, 7 bases at V and 12 bases at J, with 22 bases in the middle. The CDR3 sequence: CASNRRGSHDGQFF. The CDR3 DNA reads as TGTGCCAGCAACCGCAGGGGTTCTCATGATGGGCAGTTCTTC.

V and J are TRBV7-6 and TRBJ2-7; maybe TRBD1 (5 bases). The CDR3 totals 13 residues. With 0 bases removed from V and 6 bases from J, the gap between germline ends came to 9 bases. The germline V gene has CDR1 SGHVS and CDR2 FNYEAQ. CDR3 sequence reads: CASSLAGAGEQYF. CDR3 nucleotides: TGTGCCAGCAGCTTAGCTGGGGCCGGCGAGCAGTACTTC.

The J gene is TRBJ1-4, the V gene TRBV7-9; 8 bases agree with TRBD1. The CDR3 is 14 residues long. V lost 2 bases and J lost 8; bases outside the gene matches: 4. The germline V gene has CDR1 SEHNR and CDR2 FQNEAQ (reference sequence). CDR3 loop: CASSLQGAREKLFF. CDR3 sequence (DNA): TGTGCCAGCAGCTTACAGGGGGCAAGAGAAAAACTGTTTTTT.

J is TRBJ2-7 and V is TRBV7-9, with 10 bases lining up with TRBD2. Germline assignment: CDR1 SEHNR and CDR2 FQNEAQ (reference sequence). V lost 5 bases to trimming and J lost 4 bases; unmatched junction nucleotides: 5. The CDR3 covers 14 residues. The DNA for the CDR3 is TGTGCCAGCAGCGGGGGACTAGCGCCGTACGAGCAGTACTTC. Its protein product is CASSGGLAPYEQYF. The variable domain in full, with the rest retrieved from reference TRBV7-9 and TRBJ2-7, is DTGVSQNPRHKITKRGQNVTFRCDPISEHNRLYWYRQTLGQGPEFLTYFQNEAQLEKSRLLSDRFSAERPKGSFSTLEIQRTEQGDSAMYLCASSGGLAPYEQYFGPGTRLTVT.

This chain links TRBV28 with TRBJ2-3; D remains unclear. Germline assignment: CDR1 MDHEN and CDR2 SYDVKM. This CDR3 has 13 amino acids. The ends were cut back, 5 bases at V and 0 bases at J, with 6 bases in the middle. CDR3: CASSVYSTDTQYF. As DNA, the CDR3 is TGTGCCAGCAGTGTCTATAGCACAGATACGCAGTATTTT.

V usage is TRBV7-8 and J usage is TRBJ1-1, with a possible D match to TRBD1 (5 bases). The germline V gene encodes CDR1 SGHVS and CDR2 FQNEAQ. The V end was cut by 4 bases, the J end by 1 base, with 13 bases between. The CDR3 sequence is 15 residues long. In nucleotides, the CDR3 is TGTGCCAGCAGCTCCGGCCCGGGACCGAACACTGAAGCTTTCTTT. Protein: CASSSGPGPNTEAFF.

Points on this clonotype: A read error may explain this, as a much larger clone is one base away. V usage is TRBV3-1 and J usage is TRBJ2-1; no clear D gene. The J call may be in error: the DNA end matches TRBJ2-7 better. The germline V gene has CDR1 LGHDT and CDR2 YNNKEL (reference sequence). The length of the CDR3 is 15 residues. This chain's CDR3 is CASSQGLPAYNEQYF. CDR3 DNA: TGTGCCAGCAGCCAAGGGTTGCCAGCCTACAATGAGCAGTACTTC.